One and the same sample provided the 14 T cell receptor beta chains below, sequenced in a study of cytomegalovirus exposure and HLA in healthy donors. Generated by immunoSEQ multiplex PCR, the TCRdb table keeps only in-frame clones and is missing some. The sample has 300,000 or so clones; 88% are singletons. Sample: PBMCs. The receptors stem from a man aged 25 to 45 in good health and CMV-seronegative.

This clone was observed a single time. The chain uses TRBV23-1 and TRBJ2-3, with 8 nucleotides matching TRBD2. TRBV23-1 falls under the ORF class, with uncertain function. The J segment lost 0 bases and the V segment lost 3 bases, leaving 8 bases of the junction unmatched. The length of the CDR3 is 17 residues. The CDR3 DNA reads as TGCGCCAGCAGTCAGGGGGGCGGGGGGACTAGCACAGATACGCAGTATTTT. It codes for CASSQGGGGTSTDTQYF.

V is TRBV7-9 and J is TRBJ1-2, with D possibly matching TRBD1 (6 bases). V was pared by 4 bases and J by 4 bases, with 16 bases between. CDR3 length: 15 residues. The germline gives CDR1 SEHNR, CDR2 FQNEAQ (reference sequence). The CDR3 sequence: CASSSQGQLPYGYTF. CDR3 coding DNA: TGTGCCAGCAGCTCTCAGGGGCAGCTTCCCTATGGCTACACCTTC.

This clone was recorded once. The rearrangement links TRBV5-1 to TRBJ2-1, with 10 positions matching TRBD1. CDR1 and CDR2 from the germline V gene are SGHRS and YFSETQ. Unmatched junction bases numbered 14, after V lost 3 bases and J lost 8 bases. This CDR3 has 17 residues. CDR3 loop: CASSWRAPGQGFDEQFF. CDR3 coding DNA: TGCGCCAGCAGCTGGAGGGCGCCGGGACAGGGGTTCGATGAGCAGTTCTTC.

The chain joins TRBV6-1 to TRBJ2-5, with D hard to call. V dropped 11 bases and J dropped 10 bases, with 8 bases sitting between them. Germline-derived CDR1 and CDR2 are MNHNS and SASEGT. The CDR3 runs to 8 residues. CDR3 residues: CALGGQYF. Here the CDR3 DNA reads TGTGCCCTTGGCGGCCAGTACTTC.

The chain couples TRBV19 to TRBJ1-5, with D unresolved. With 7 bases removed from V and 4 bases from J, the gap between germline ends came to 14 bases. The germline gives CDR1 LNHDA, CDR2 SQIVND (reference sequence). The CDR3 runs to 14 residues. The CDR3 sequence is CASTTDEGNQPQHF. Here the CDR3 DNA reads TGTGCCAGTACCACGGATGAGGGTAATCAGCCCCAGCATTTT.

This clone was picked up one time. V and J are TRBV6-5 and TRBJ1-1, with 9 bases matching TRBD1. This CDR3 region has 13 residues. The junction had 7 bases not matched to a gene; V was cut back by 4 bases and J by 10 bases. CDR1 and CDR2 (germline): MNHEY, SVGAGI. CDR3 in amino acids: CASSFDRGGRAFF. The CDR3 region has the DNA TGTGCCAGCAGTTTCGACAGGGGGGGTCGAGCTTTCTTT.

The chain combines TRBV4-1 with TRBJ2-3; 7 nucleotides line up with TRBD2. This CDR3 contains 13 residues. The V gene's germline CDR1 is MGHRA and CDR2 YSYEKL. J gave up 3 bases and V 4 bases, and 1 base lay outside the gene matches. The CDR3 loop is CASSRGGTDTQYF. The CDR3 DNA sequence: TGCGCCAGCAGCCGCGGGGGAACAGATACGCAGTATTTT.

CDR3 in DNA: TGCGCCAGCAGACCTAGACAGGTATTGAACACTGAAGCTTTCTTT. It translates to CASRPRQVLNTEAFF. This chain links TRBV5-1 with TRBJ1-1; perhaps TRBD1 as D (6 bases). Trimming stripped 5 bases from V and 0 bases from J, with 14 bases between. Germline V gene data show CDR1 as SGHRS and CDR2 as YFSETQ. The CDR3 consists of 15 residues.

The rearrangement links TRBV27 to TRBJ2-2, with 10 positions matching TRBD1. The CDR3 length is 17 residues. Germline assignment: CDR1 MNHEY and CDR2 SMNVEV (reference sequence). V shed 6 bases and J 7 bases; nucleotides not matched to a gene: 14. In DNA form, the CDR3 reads TGTGCCAGCAGGACCGATATAAGACAGGGGGCTTTCGGGGAGCTGTTTTTT. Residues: CASRTDIRQGAFGELFF.

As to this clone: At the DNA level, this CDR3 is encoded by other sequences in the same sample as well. The CDR3 region is CASSYSQVNTEAFF. As DNA, the CDR3 is TGTGCCAGCAGTTACTCGCAGGTGAACACTGAAGCTTTCTTT. The rearrangement links TRBV6-5 to TRBJ1-1; D uncertain. The CDR3 covers 14 residues. With 0 bases removed from V and 0 bases from J, the gap between germline ends came to 5 bases. Germline V gene sequence: CDR1 MNHEY, CDR2 SVGAGI.

In DNA, the CDR3 is TGTGCCATCAGTGAAGGGACAGTAGAGTTCCCTTATGGCTACACCTTC. Amino acid sequence: CAISEGTVEFPYGYTF. The V and J genes are TRBV10-3 and TRBJ1-2; TRBD1 aligns across 7 bases. Trimming cost V 3 bases and J 5 bases; bases outside gene matches: 12. CDR3 length: 16 amino acids. CDR1 is ENHRY, CDR2 SYGVKD, per germline.

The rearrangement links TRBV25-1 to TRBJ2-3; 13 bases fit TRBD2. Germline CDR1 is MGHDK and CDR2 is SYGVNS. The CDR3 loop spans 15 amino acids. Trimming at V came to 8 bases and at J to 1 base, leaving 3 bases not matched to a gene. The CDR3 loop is CASSTSGGRTDTQYF. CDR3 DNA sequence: TGTGCCAGCTCGACTAGCGGGGGGCGCACAGATACGCAGTATTTT.

For the CDR3, the DNA is TGTGCCAGTAGTATCCGTCCCGGAGGGGCCTATAATTCACCCCTCCACTTT. Its translation is CASSIRPGGAYNSPLHF. The chain links TRBV19 to TRBJ1-6, with TRBD1 as a possible D gene (5 bases). The CDR3 runs to 17 residues. Trimming removed 3 bases from V and 2 bases from J, with 14 bases in between. The V gene's germline CDR1 is LNHDA and CDR2 SQIVND (reference sequence).

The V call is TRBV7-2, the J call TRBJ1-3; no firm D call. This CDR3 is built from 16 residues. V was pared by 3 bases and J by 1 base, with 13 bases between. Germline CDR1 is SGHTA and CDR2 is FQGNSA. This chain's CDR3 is CASSFETPFSGNTIYF. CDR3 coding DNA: TGTGCCAGCAGCTTCGAGACACCTTTTTCTGGAAACACCATATATTTT.